This record concerns one TCR beta chain sequence. Antigen specificity is unknown. CDR3 size: 14 residues. V lost 2 bases, J lost 11 bases, and 12 bases stayed unmatched. Germline loops: CDR1 SGHRS, CDR2 YFSETQ. TCRdb ran MiXCR on the RT-PCR reads and lists one entry per CDR3 protein. Of 530,000 or so distinct CDR3 sequences in the sample, 14% are singletons; the top ten hold around 10%. These data come from a study of response to subunit inactivated influenza vaccine. Broader study findings: With each seasonal influenza vaccination, the authors suggested, few new T cells are recruited.

The source material was PBMCs from blood, sampled about 13 days after vaccination. This chain connects TRBV5-1 to TRBJ2-5; 7 bases map to TRBD1. The origin of this receptor is a man aged 45-65 years who received an inactivated influenza vaccine. CDR3 coding DNA: TGCGCCAGCAGCTTTTTGAAAGGGGGCGCGTTACAGTACTTC. Its protein product is CASSFLKGGALQYF.